A selection of T cell receptor beta chains follows, all from one sample in a study of T cell responses to AZD1222 COVID-19 vaccine. The method was immunoSEQ multiplex PCR; TCRdb's version includes in-frame clones alone and lacks a portion of them. The table lists about 82,000 clones, over 75% of them singletons. The sample here was peripheral blood, taken 28 days after the second AZD1222 dose. Receptors originate from an adult who received the AZD1222 COVID-19 vaccine. CDR3s include the opening cysteine and the closing phenylalanine or tryptophan. A D gene is named only where the DNA matches it firmly. Expanded clones are given a class, and other clones once, few, many or no size at all.

d_gene,v_gene,j_gene,abundance,CDR3aa,CDR3nt
.,TRBV10-3,TRBJ1-2,.,CAISGDAGAGGYTF,TGTGCCATCAGTGGGGACGCGGGCGCGGGTGGCTACACCTTC
TRBD2,TRBV3-1/TRBV3-2,TRBJ2-3,.,CASSRDHPRASGDSDTQYF,TGTGCCAGCAGCCGAGATCACCCCCGGGCTAGCGGGGATTCAGATACGCAGTATTTT
.,TRBV6-4,TRBJ2-2,.,CASSDSASNTGELFF,TGTGCCAGCAGTGACTCAGCCTCGAACACCGGGGAGCTGTTTTTT
.,TRBV29-1,TRBJ2-5,.,CSVADGQETQYF,TGCAGCGTTGCAGACGGTCAAGAGACCCAGTACTTC
.,TRBV7-2,TRBJ2-5,.,CASSLVGETQYF,TGTGCCAGCAGCTTAGTGGGAGAGACCCAGTACTTC
.,TRBV30,TRBJ2-3,few,CAWSVGTARGYF,TGTGCCTGGAGTGTTGGGACTGCCCGGGGGTATTTT
.,TRBV27,TRBJ1-1,once,CASSPHSEAFF,TGTGCCAGCAGTCCTCACAGTGAAGCTTTCTTT
.,TRBV30,TRBJ1-2,.,CAWTGGNYGYTF,TGTGCCTGGACCGGGGGGAACTATGGCTACACCTTC
.,TRBV3-1/TRBV3-2,TRBJ2-7,once,CASSQEGSEQYF,TGTGCCAGCAGCCAAGAAGGCAGCGAGCAGTACTTC
TRBD2,TRBV6-4,TRBJ2-3,.,CASSDLDSGGWDTQYF,TGTGCCAGCAGTGACCTTGATAGCGGGGGCTGGGATACGCAGTATTTT
.,TRBV4-1,TRBJ1-2,.,CASSPLSGTINGYTF,TGCGCCAGCAGCCCCCTGTCCGGGACAATCAATGGCTACACCTTC
.,TRBV10-3,TRBJ1-2,.,CAISDGGNYGYTF,TGTGCCATCAGTGACGGGGGGAACTATGGCTACACCTTC
.,TRBV7-8,TRBJ2-1,.,CASSRPGGSFGEQFF,TGTGCCAGCAGCCGTCCCGGGGGAAGCTTCGGTGAGCAGTTCTTC
TRBD2,TRBV7-2,TRBJ2-1,.,CASSLSGGAYNEQFF,TGTGCCAGCAGCCTTAGCGGGGGGGCCTACAATGAGCAGTTCTTC
TRBD2,TRBV24-1,TRBJ2-1,.,CATSDPTGGSYNEQFF,TGTGCCACCAGTGACCCGACGGGGGGATCCTACAATGAGCAGTTCTTC
.,TRBV10-3,TRBJ1-3,.,CAIKGGNTIYF,TGTGCCATCAAAGGGGGAAACACCATATATTTT
TRBD2,TRBV2,TRBJ2-5,.,CASNFRGEETQYF,TGTGCCAGCAACTTCCGGGGGGAAGAGACCCAGTACTTC
.,TRBV4-3,TRBJ1-4,.,CASSQESGSSKLFF,TGCGCCAGCAGCCAAGAAAGTGGGTCGTCGAAACTATTTTTT
.,TRBV4-2,TRBJ1-5,.,CASSLRAGDQPQHF,TGTGCCAGCAGCCTCCGGGCCGGCGATCAGCCCCAGCATTTT
.,TRBV12-3/TRBV12-4,TRBJ1-2,once,CASSPDINYGYTF,TGTGCCAGCAGCCCGGACATTAACTATGGCTACACCTTC
TRBD2,TRBV4-3,TRBJ2-7,.,CASSQYSGAAYEQYF,TGCGCCAGCAGTCAGTACAGCGGGGCCGCCTACGAGCAGTACTTC
TRBD1,TRBV10-1,TRBJ2-7,.,CASSAGQGTYEQYF,TGCGCCAGCAGTGCGGGACAGGGGACCTACGAGCAGTACTTC
.,TRBV12-3/TRBV12-4,TRBJ2-7,.,CASSLGQNYEQYF,TGTGCCAGCAGTTTAGGCCAGAACTACGAGCAGTACTTC
.,TRBV30,TRBJ1-4,once,CAGTTGPNEKLFF,TGTGCCGGGACAACAGGACCTAATGAAAAACTGTTTTTT
.,TRBV5-1,TRBJ2-6,.,CASSSQGRGANVLTF,TGCGCCAGCAGCTCTCAGGGGAGGGGGGCCAACGTCCTGACTTTC
.,TRBV6-1,TRBJ2-7,few,CASSEGVSWGMQYF,TGTGCCAGCAGTGAAGGGGTTTCCTGGGGAATGCAGTACTTC
.,TRBV28,TRBJ2-2,.,CASSPEGVANTGELFF,TGTGCCAGCAGCCCTGAGGGGGTGGCGAACACCGGGGAGCTGTTTTTT
.,TRBV7-9,TRBJ1-4,.,CASSLASGASTNEKLFF,TGTGCCAGCAGCTTAGCAAGTGGGGCGTCGACTAATGAAAAACTGTTTTTT
TRBD1,TRBV7-8,TRBJ1-6,.,CASSLAQKATGTGDNSPLHF,TGTGCCAGCAGCTTAGCACAGAAGGCGACCGGGACAGGGGACAATTCACCCCTCCACTTT
TRBD1,TRBV7-2,TRBJ2-7,.,CASSLQTGASYEQYF,TGTGCCAGCAGCTTACAAACAGGGGCCTCCTACGAGCAGTACTTC
.,TRBV30,TRBJ1-2,.,CAWNLGVSGYTF,TGTGCCTGGAACCTTGGGGTCAGCGGCTACACCTTC
TRBD1,TRBV5-4,TRBJ1-4,.,CASSRGQGEYEKLFF,TGTGCCAGCAGCAGGGGACAGGGGGAGTATGAAAAACTGTTTTTT
TRBD2,TRBV24-1,TRBJ2-3,.,CATPNKQGLVGCRHTQYF,TGTGCCACCCCAAATAAACAGGGACTAGTGGGGTGTCGGCATACGCAGTATTTT
TRBD2,TRBV7-2,TRBJ2-7,.,CASSAGLAVSYEQYF,TGTGCCAGCAGCGCTGGACTAGCGGTATCCTACGAGCAGTACTTC
TRBD2,TRBV5-1,TRBJ2-7,.,CASSSTRGTSGEQYF,TGCGCCAGCAGCTCGACCCGAGGGACTAGCGGGGAGCAGTACTTC
.,TRBV3-1/TRBV3-2,TRBJ2-3,.,CASSQARFGGFQYF,TGTGCCAGCAGCCAAGCAAGGTTTGGTGGGTTCCAGTATTTT
.,TRBV7-9,TRBJ2-2,.,CASSSSLGERELFF,TGTGCCAGCAGCTCCTCCCTCGGGGAACGGGAGCTGTTTTTT
.,TRBV30,TRBJ2-7,.,CAWSVQGSYEQYF,TGTGCCTGGAGTGTACAGGGCAGCTACGAGCAGTACTTC
.,TRBV28,TRBJ2-7,once,CASTYLQGSTYEQYF,TGTGCCAGCACTTATCTACAGGGTTCTACCTACGAGCAGTACTTC
.,TRBV4-1,TRBJ1-4,.,CASSQLVVSQLFF,TGCGCCAGCAGCCAATTGGTAGTCAGCCAACTGTTTTTT
TRBD1,TRBV9,TRBJ1-1,.,CASSLGQGWTEAFF,TGTGCCAGCAGCCTCGGACAGGGTTGGACTGAAGCTTTCTTT
.,TRBV27,TRBJ1-2,.,CASSLGGGRADYGYTF,TGTGCCAGCAGTTTAGGGGGGGGGCGTGCGGACTATGGCTACACCTTC